Given below is one T cell receptor beta chain in context. These data belong to a study of shared clonotypes between healthy human individuals. TCRdb keeps only in-frame clones here, not all; method: immunoSEQ multiplex PCR. The sample gives hundreds of thousands of clones, less than 85% of which show up once; about 9.3% is in the top ten. V lost 8 bases and J lost 4, with 15 bases in between. Germline lookup yields CDR1 LNHDA and CDR2 SQIVND (reference sequence). The CDR3 length is 14 residues. V is TRBV19 and J is TRBJ2-1, with TRBD2 as a possible D gene (6 bases). The sample consisted of memory CD4+ T cells sorted from blood. Documented subset: CD45RA-negative fraction. The origin of this receptor is a man under 40 in good health. As DNA, the CDR3 is TGTGCCAGTGGGGAGCGGGCCTTATACAATGAGCAGTTCTTC. Protein sequence: CASGERALYNEQFF.